Each of the 22 T cell receptor beta chains below was sequenced from the same sample in a study of T cell repertoires in cytomegalovirus infection. TCRdb reprocessed the reads with MiXCR, giving one entry per CDR3 protein. The repertoire holds 650,000 to 900,000 distinct CDR3 sequences, 30% to 35% seen once, with around 12% in the top ten. These receptors have no known antigen. The specimen was cultured CD8+ T cells from PBMCs, collected from culture after CMV antigen stimulation. These receptors were obtained from a human donor in good health (CMV status not recorded). Some clones in this sample may be carry-over from other donors' samples.

The chain employs TRBV7-6 and TRBJ1-2; TRBD1 aligns across 8 bases. Germline assignment: CDR1 SGHVS and CDR2 FNYEAQ. V gave up 5 bases and J gave up 7 bases; unmatched junction bases: 12. The CDR3 runs 15 residues. The CDR3 DNA reads TGTGCCAGCAGCGGACCGGGACAGGACATAGGTGGCTACACCTTC. Protein product: CASSGPGQDIGGYTF.

In this sample, this clonotype turned up a few times. The chain links TRBV7-9 to TRBJ1-2, with D perhaps TRBD1 (5 bases). Germline V gene lookup returns CDR1 SEHNR and CDR2 FQNEAQ (reference sequence). V lost 4 bases and J 7 bases, leaving 10 bases between the germline ends. The CDR3 length is 12 residues. CDR3 protein: CASSSGPGGYTF. CDR3 DNA: TGTGCCAGCAGCTCAGGGCCCGGTGGCTACACCTTC.

In this sample, this clonotype turned up many times. CDR3 sequence reads: CASTLLSDTQYF. The CDR3 bases are TGTGCCAGCACTCTACTTTCGGATACGCAGTATTTT. The chain uses TRBV7-8 and TRBJ2-3; D is ambiguous. CDR1 and CDR2 from the germline V gene are SGHVS and FQNEAQ. This CDR3 contains 12 residues. Trimming left V 7 bases short and J 6 bases short, with 11 bases between.

The V and J genes are TRBV7-9 and TRBJ1-1, with a weak D call TRBD1 (5 bases). Germline V gene lookup returns CDR1 SEHNR and CDR2 FQNEAQ (reference sequence). CDR3 size: 14 residues. Deletions cut 6 bases from V and 6 bases from J, with 17 bases between. CDR3 nucleotides: TGTGCCAGCAGAAATCCGCAGGGTAGGTCTGAAGCTTTCTTT. Its translation: CASRNPQGRSEAFF.

The rearrangement links TRBV9 to TRBJ2-5; 9 bases line up with TRBD2. Germline V gives CDR1 SGDLS, CDR2 YYNGEE. The ends lost 0 bases at V and 2 bases at J; junction bases unmatched: 2. This CDR3 has 15 residues. This chain's CDR3 is CASSVVAGGQETQYF. CDR3 coding DNA: TGTGCCAGCAGCGTAGTGGCGGGGGGGCAAGAGACCCAGTACTTC.

This clonotype was detected only a few times. The chain is built from TRBV7-6 and TRBJ1-2, with D uncertain. CDR1 is SGHVS and CDR2 is FNYEAQ in the germline V gene. This CDR3 contains 11 residues. V was cut by 11 bases and J by 8 bases, with 15 bases left in between. CDR3 protein: CAVPEVFGYTF. Here the CDR3 DNA reads TGTGCCGTACCGGAGGTTTTCGGCTACACCTTC.

The V and J genes are TRBV6-6 and TRBJ2-5, with 8 bases identical to TRBD2. V was clipped by 4 bases and J by 4 bases; unmatched bases: 5. The CDR3 is 14 amino acids. Per germline, CDR1 MNHNY and CDR2 SVGAGI (reference sequence). The CDR3, as DNA: TGTGCCAGCAGTTCCCTCCGGGGGGGAGAGACCCAGTACTTC. Translation: CASSSLRGGETQYF.

Note on this clonotype: An end of the junction differs from the germline gene, which may be a read error. The chain combines TRBV7-7 with TRBJ2-5, with 8 nucleotides matching TRBD2. CDR1 and CDR2 from the germline V gene are SSHAT and FNYEAQ (reference sequence). The CDR3 loop spans 15 amino acids. CDR3 coding DNA: TGTGCTAGCAGCTTAGGTCGGGGGGGCCGTGAGACCCAGTACTTC. Translating gives CASSLGRGGRETQYF.

This chain uses TRBV28 with TRBJ2-5, with a possible D match to TRBD2 (8 bases). The V gene's germline CDR1 is MDHEN and CDR2 SYDVKM. This CDR3 is built from 16 residues. V lost 2 bases to trimming and J lost 5 bases, with 18 bases between them. CDR3 sequence (DNA): TGTGCCAGCAGTTTAAGACAGGGACTAGAGGTGGAGACCCAGTACTTC. Its translation is CASSLRQGLEVETQYF.

This clonotype was picked up a small number of times. V gene TRBV6-2 or TRBV6-3 combines with J gene TRBJ2-7; D perhaps matches TRBD1 (5 bases). Trimming removed 4 bases from V and 0 bases from J, with 19 bases in between. Germline loops: CDR1 MNHEY, CDR2 SVGEGT. The CDR3 is made up of 17 amino acids. CDR3 DNA sequence: TGTGCCAGCAGTTCTGACTTTGGACAACCAAGCTCCTACGAGCAGTACGTC. Translating it yields CASSSDFGQPSSYEQYV.

The chain couples TRBV10-3 to TRBJ1-3; no definite D call. V lost 0 bases and J 5 bases, leaving 5 bases between the germline ends. The length of the CDR3 is 13 residues. Germline V gives CDR1 ENHRY, CDR2 SYGVKD. DNA of the CDR3: TGTGCCATCAGTGAGTCCGGTAGAAACACCATATATTTT. It specifies CAISESGRNTIYF.

The gene calls are TRBV6-5 and TRBJ1-4, with D possibly TRBD1 on 5 matching bases. Germline values: CDR1 MNHEY, CDR2 SVGAGI. The CDR3 runs 14 residues. V was shortened by 6 bases and J by 3 bases, with 11 bases between the two germline ends. The chain's CDR3 is CASRPGTANEKLFF. In DNA, the CDR3 is TGTGCCAGCAGACCCGGGACGGCTAATGAAAAACTGTTTTTT.

The rearrangement joins TRBV12-3 or TRBV12-4 to TRBJ2-5; D might be TRBD2 (6 bases). Trimming took off 8 bases at V and 0 bases at J, with 16 bases between the two ends. The CDR3 spans 15 residues. CDR3 sequence reads: CASGTSAGHQETQYF. Written as DNA, the CDR3 is TGTGCCAGCGGCACGAGCGCGGGGCACCAAGAGACCCAGTACTTC.

This clonotype turned up a few times. This chain connects TRBV7-9 to TRBJ2-5, with D perhaps TRBD1 (6 bases). Trimming removed 3 bases from V and 0 bases from J, with 8 bases in between. The CDR3 runs to 14 residues. Germline loops: CDR1 SEHNR, CDR2 FQNEAQ (reference sequence). The CDR3 DNA is TGTGCCAGCAGCTTCCGGGACAACCAAGAGACCCAGTACTTC. Translation: CASSFRDNQETQYF.

The chain joins TRBV4-3 to TRBJ2-1; D is possibly TRBD2 (5 bases). Trimming pared 0 bases from V and 5 bases from J, leaving 14 bases between. The CDR3 covers 16 residues. The germline V gene encodes CDR1 LGHNA and CDR2 YSLEER. The CDR3 loop reads CASSQDRGRWDNEQFF. CDR3 nucleotides: TGCGCCAGCAGCCAAGATCGGGGTCGCTGGGACAATGAGCAGTTCTTC.

This clonotype turned up a few times. The chain couples TRBV6-5 to TRBJ1-5, with TRBD1 as a possible D gene (5 bases). The CDR3 is made up of 15 amino acids. Germline V lookup: CDR1 MNHEY, CDR2 SVGAGI. V was clipped by 5 bases and J by 3 bases, with 14 bases between them. CDR3 protein: CASSRDSSINQPQHF. In nucleotides, the CDR3 is TGTGCCAGCAGTCGCGACAGCTCAATCAATCAGCCCCAGCATTTT.

The rearrangement links TRBV6-1 to TRBJ2-2, with D perhaps matching TRBD1 or TRBD2 (5 bases each). The CDR3 is 16 residues long. Germline V gene sequence: CDR1 MNHNS, CDR2 SASEGT. Trimming left V 6 bases short and J 7 bases short, with 21 bases between. The CDR3 sequence is CASSGRDLLRFGELFF. The CDR3 DNA follows: TGTGCCAGCAGCGGCCGGGACCTCCTGAGGTTCGGGGAGCTGTTTTTT.

A few counts support this clonotype. The chain employs TRBV7-4 and TRBJ1-5; D possibly corresponds to TRBD1 (6 bases). The CDR3 has 15 amino acids. V lost 5 bases and J lost 4, with 15 bases in between. The V gene's germline CDR1 is SGHVT and CDR2 SQSDAQ. CDR3 residues: CASSLTPGQNQPQHF. The CDR3 DNA follows: TGTGCCAGCAGCCTAACGCCCGGACAGAATCAGCCCCAGCATTTT.

The chain recombines TRBV9 with TRBJ1-6, with TRBD1 matching over 10 bases. Germline-derived CDR1 and CDR2 are SGDLS and YYNGEE. This CDR3 is 16 amino acids long. After removal of 4 bases from V and 8 bases from J, the junction contained 9 bases not matched to a gene. CDR3 loop: CASSPTIGQGDSPLHF. The DNA of the CDR3 is TGTGCCAGCAGCCCTACGATAGGACAGGGGGATTCACCCCTCCACTTT.

This CDR3 is CASSFRTSGGPKGGQFF. The CDR3 DNA sequence: TGTGCCAGCAGTTTCCGGACTAGCGGGGGGCCCAAAGGTGGGCAGTTCTTC. The V and J genes are TRBV6-2 or TRBV6-3 and TRBJ2-1; 14 bases fit TRBD2. Germline CDR1 MNHEY, CDR2 SVGEGT. V was pared by 4 bases and J by 12 bases, with 14 bases of the junction left unmatched. The CDR3 has 17 amino acids.

This clonotype was seen at least ten times. The gene calls are TRBV7-2 and TRBJ2-1; no clear D gene. The germline V and J ends were trimmed by 4 bases and 5 bases, with 18 bases remaining between them. The germline V gene has CDR1 SGHTA and CDR2 FQGNSA. The CDR3 is 16 residues long. The CDR3 sequence: CASSSVPRIKDNEQFF. DNA of the CDR3: TGTGCCAGCAGCTCTGTCCCGCGGATTAAAGACAATGAGCAGTTCTTC.

This chain uses TRBV6-4 with TRBJ2-1, with TRBD2 matching over 11 bases. Germline V CDR1 and CDR2: MRHNA, SNTAGT. The CDR3 runs 19 residues. V shed 5 bases and J 0 bases; nucleotides not matched to a gene: 12. This CDR3 is CASSPSRTSGPSSYNEQFF. CDR3 DNA: TGTGCCAGCAGTCCCTCCCGGACTAGCGGGCCGAGCTCCTACAATGAGCAGTTCTTC.